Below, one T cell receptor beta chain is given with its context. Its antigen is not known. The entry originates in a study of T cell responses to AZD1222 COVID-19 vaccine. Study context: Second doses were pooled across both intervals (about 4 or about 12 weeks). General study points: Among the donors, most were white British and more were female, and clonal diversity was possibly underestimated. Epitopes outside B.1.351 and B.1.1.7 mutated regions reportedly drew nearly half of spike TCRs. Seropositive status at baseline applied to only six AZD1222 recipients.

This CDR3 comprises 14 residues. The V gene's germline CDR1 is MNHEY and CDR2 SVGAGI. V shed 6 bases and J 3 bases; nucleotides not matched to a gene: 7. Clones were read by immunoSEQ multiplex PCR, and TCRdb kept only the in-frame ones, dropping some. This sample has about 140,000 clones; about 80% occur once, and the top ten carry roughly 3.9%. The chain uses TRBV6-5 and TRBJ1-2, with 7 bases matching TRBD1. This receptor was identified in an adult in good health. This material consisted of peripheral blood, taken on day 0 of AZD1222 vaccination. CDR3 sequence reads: CASSLDRADYGYTF. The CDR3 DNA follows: TGTGCCAGCAGCCTTGACAGGGCGGACTATGGCTACACCTTC.